The T cell receptor (beta chain) described here comes from a study of blood T cell repertoires in COVID-19. Study in general: T cells, B-cell-depleted T cells, or PBMCs provided the cDNA or gDNA that served as material.

Study processing details: Reference gene primer amplification in the assay estimated nucleated cell counts. Produced via immunoSEQ multiplex PCR; TCRdb's table is partial and in-frame only. V, J and clone size derive from that table, while D and trimming were established from the DNA sequence. There are roughly 280,000 clones in the sample; around 84% occur only once, and roughly 4% lies in the top ten. The sequence derives from a man between 60 and 75 years old with acute or convalescent COVID-19. Sequencing used peripheral blood.

This CDR3 is CASSAHPGQGYEQYF. The CDR3 DNA follows: TGTGCCAGCAGCGCACACCCGGGACAGGGGTACGAGCAGTACTTC. The chain combines TRBV5-8 with TRBJ2-7, with TRBD1 identical over 10 bases. Germline CDR1 reads SGHTS; CDR2 reads YDEGEE. The CDR3 runs 15 residues. V was clipped by 4 bases and J by 4 bases; unmatched bases: 8.